These T cell receptor beta chains were read from a single sample in a study of T-cell memory formation after mild COVID-19. TCRdb itself ran the 5' RACE reads through MiXCR, one entry per CDR3 protein. The table lists about 190,000 distinct CDR3 sequences, 20% to 25% of them singletons. The sample was PBMCs or a T cell subset sorted from them (not recorded which). These receptors were collected from an adult woman who had mild COVID-19 (a few samples of this study predate the infection). Cell type and time point are not known. Each CDR3 is given with its conserved first and last residue. The D gene is left open where the match is weak. Rows give clone size only sometimes, using once, few, many, or a class for an expanded clone.

j_call v_call clone_size d_call cdr3_aa cdr3_nt
TRBJ2-1 TRBV9 few TRBD1 CASSVRDSSYNEQFF TGTGCCAGCAGCGTCAGGGACAGCTCCTACAATGAGCAGTTCTTC
TRBJ2-3 TRBV20-1 . TRBD1 CSAGFPGQGAGDTQYF TGCAGTGCTGGGTTTCCGGGACAGGGGGCCGGAGATACGCAGTATTTT
TRBJ2-3 TRBV4-1 many TRBD2 CASSQVAAGGLDTQYF TGCGCCAGCAGCCAAGTCGCGGCGGGGGGCCTAGATACGCAGTATTTT
TRBJ2-7 TRBV4-1 few . CASSPERDFLYEQYF TGCGCCAGCAGCCCGGAACGGGACTTCCTTTACGAGCAGTACTTC
TRBJ2-7 TRBV29-1 . . CSVGVGYEQYF TGCAGCGTGGGGGTCGGGTACGAGCAGTACTTC
TRBJ2-7 TRBV5-1 few TRBD2 CASSWTSGSYEQYF TGCGCCAGCAGCTGGACTAGCGGCTCCTACGAGCAGTACTTC
TRBJ2-1 TRBV5-6 few . CASSLVSIHEQFF TGTGCCAGCAGCTTGGTTAGCATCCATGAGCAGTTCTTC
TRBJ2-1 TRBV29-1 . TRBD2 CSVEVLHSGAYNEQFF TGCAGCGTTGAAGTCCTCCATAGCGGGGCCTACAATGAGCAGTTCTTC
TRBJ1-1 TRBV7-9 many . CASSLSDTEAFF TGTGCCAGCAGCTTATCAGACACTGAAGCTTTCTTT
TRBJ2-7 TRBV7-9 few TRBD1 CASSSSNRGYEQYF TGTGCCAGCAGCTCGAGCAACAGGGGATACGAGCAGTACTTC
TRBJ1-5 TRBV12-3/TRBV12-4 . . CASSRRDSNQPQHF TGTGCCAGCAGTAGGCGGGATAGCAATCAGCCCCAGCATTTT
TRBJ2-3 TRBV7-8 few . CASSLVEGIGTDTQYF TGTGCCAGCAGCTTAGTCGAAGGTATCGGCACAGATACGCAGTATTTT
TRBJ2-7 TRBV2 few . CASSGRAYEQYF TGTGCCAGCAGTGGTAGAGCCTACGAGCAGTACTTC
TRBJ2-1 TRBV20-1 few TRBD2 CSARDLERGIEQFF TGCAGTGCTAGAGACCTCGAGCGGGGGATTGAGCAGTTCTTC